Each of the 21 T cell receptor beta chains below was sequenced from the same sample in a study of regulatory T cells in long-lasting Graves disease. As to time point: persistent/refractory GD, antithyroid drugs over 5 years with positive TRAb. Making the TCR library involved RNA that had been extracted from PBMCs. Arm-PCR of CDR3 regions and iRepertoire HTBI primers were the basis on which TCR beta libraries were built. TCRdb reanalysed the multiplex PCR reads using MiXCR and keeps one entry per CDR3 protein. The sample comprises about 470,000 distinct CDR3 sequences, 20% to 25% of which are singletons, and about 8.3% rests with the top ten. The source material was peripheral blood mononuclear cells (PBMCs), sampled when the disease was refractory, from a patient treated with antithyroid drugs. These receptors were collected from a female donor with Graves disease.

Only a few counts were recorded for this clonotype. V gene TRBV4-1 combines with J gene TRBJ1-5, with TRBD1 matching over 9 bases. Germline CDR1 is MGHRA and CDR2 is YSYEKL. This CDR3 is built from 15 residues. Germline trimming cut 2 bases from V and 4 bases from J; bases unmatched to any gene: 3. The CDR3 is CASSQPTGGNQPQHF. The CDR3 nucleotides are TGCGCCAGCAGCCAACCGACAGGGGGGAATCAGCCCCAGCATTTT.

The V call is TRBV10-3, the J call TRBJ2-2; the match to TRBD2 covers 11 bases. CDR3 length equals 16 residues. With 6 bases clipped from V and 2 bases from J, the junction kept 5 bases outside the gene matches. Germline values: CDR1 ENHRY, CDR2 SYGVKD. CDR3 coding DNA: TGTGCCATCAGGAGGGGACTAGCGGATAACACCGGGGAGCTGTTTTTT. It encodes CAIRRGLADNTGELFF.

This clonotype appeared a few times. V gene TRBV29-1 combines with J gene TRBJ1-2; D is perhaps TRBD1 (5 bases). The length of the CDR3 is 14 residues. Germline values: CDR1 SQVTM, CDR2 ANQGSEA. V was cut by 5 bases and J by 4 bases, with 17 bases left in between. The chain's CDR3 is CSVKKTAISYGYTF. In nucleotides, the CDR3 is TGCAGCGTTAAGAAGACAGCCATATCCTATGGCTACACCTTC.

The J gene is TRBJ2-3, the V gene TRBV15, with D maybe TRBD1 (5 bases). The CDR3 is 15 residues long. Trimming removed 3 bases from V and 2 bases from J, with 12 bases in between. The germline gives CDR1 LNHNV, CDR2 YYDKDF (reference sequence). The CDR3 bases are TGTGCCACCAGCAGGGGCCAGGGATACACAGATACGCAGTATTTT. Translation: CATSRGQGYTDTQYF. Full variable domain (rest looked up from reference TRBV15 and TRBJ2-3): DAMVIQNPRYQVTQFGKPVTLSCSQTLNHNVMYWYQQKSSQAPKLLFHYYDKDFNNEADTPDNFQSRRPNTSFCFLDIRSPGLGDTAMYLCATSRGQGYTDTQYFGPGTRLTVL.

This clonotype has more than one count but fewer than ten. The genes are TRBV14 and TRBJ1-4; D ambiguous. The germline V gene has CDR1 SGHDN and CDR2 FVKESK. V was trimmed by 1 base and J by 7 bases, leaving 13 bases between them. The CDR3 runs 15 residues. CDR3 residues: CASSQGPGRSEKLFF. In DNA, the CDR3 is TGTGCCAGCAGCCAAGGTCCCGGGCGAAGTGAAAAACTGTTTTTT.

This clonotype was detected ten times or more. The V gene is TRBV27, the J gene TRBJ1-2; D is ambiguous. The V gene lost 5 bases and the J gene lost 2 bases, with 15 bases spanning the gap. This CDR3 spans 15 amino acids. The germline V gene has CDR1 MNHEY and CDR2 SMNVEV (reference sequence). CDR3 bases: TGTGCCAGCAGTCCAATGCGCCTGTCGAACTATGGCTACACCTTC. This gives the protein CASSPMRLSNYGYTF.

This clonotype was counted ten times or more. The chain has TRBV28 and TRBJ1-2, with D uncertain. V was trimmed by 5 bases and J by 1 base, leaving 17 bases between them. Germline CDR1 and CDR2: MDHEN and SYDVKM. The CDR3 contains 16 residues. The CDR3 spells CASSRPFLGDNYGYTF. CDR3 in DNA: TGTGCCAGCAGTCGCCCGTTCCTCGGCGATAACTATGGCTACACCTTC.

There are many counts of this clonotype. The chain carries TRBV2 and TRBJ2-7, with TRBD2 matching 10 bases. V shed 6 bases, J shed 6 bases, and the junction held 14 bases outside the gene matches. Germline V gene sequence: CDR1 SNHLY, CDR2 FYNNEI. This CDR3 comprises 16 residues. CDR3 in amino acids: CASSGGRSGRASEQYF. CDR3 nucleotide sequence: TGTGCCAGCAGCGGCGGACGGAGCGGGAGGGCCTCCGAGCAGTACTTC.

Details on this clonotype: A much larger clone is a single base away; this may be a read error. V is TRBV6-9 and J is TRBJ2-7; perhaps D is TRBD1 or TRBD2 (6 bases each). CDR3 size: 15 residues. CDR1 is MNHGY and CDR2 is SVAAGI in the germline V gene. The CDR3 is CAGSYGRGAGYEQYF. CDR3 nucleotide sequence: TGTGCCGGCAGTTACGGTAGGGGGGCGGGTTACGAGCAGTACTTC.

This clonotype was counted at least ten times. The V and J genes are TRBV20-1 and TRBJ2-7, with a tentative D call TRBD2 (5 bases). The V end was cut by 0 bases, the J end by 3 bases, with 12 bases between. Germline values: CDR1 DFQATT, CDR2 SNEGSKA (reference sequence). The CDR3 is made up of 14 amino acids. CDR3 bases: TGCAGTGCTAGAGATAGGCTAGCCCTCTACGAGCAGTACTTC. This translates into CSARDRLALYEQYF.

This clonotype turned up a few times. V is TRBV7-9 and J is TRBJ2-7; D is unresolved. CDR1 and CDR2 (germline): SEHNR, FQNEAQ (reference sequence). The V end was cut by 1 base, the J end by 1 base, with 5 bases between. CDR3 length equals 13 residues. The CDR3 loop reads CASSLEHSYEQYF. The CDR3 bases are TGTGCCAGCAGCTTAGAACATTCCTACGAGCAGTACTTC.

There are a few counts of this clonotype. The J gene is TRBJ2-7, the V gene TRBV30; the D gene is possibly TRBD2 (5 bases). The CDR3 has 15 amino acids. V was trimmed by 2 bases and J by 4 bases, leaving 18 bases between them. Germline V lookup: CDR1 GTSNPN, CDR2 SVGIG (reference sequence). CDR3 residues: CAWSYENKAVYEQYF. CDR3 coding DNA: TGTGCCTGGAGTTACGAGAATAAAGCGGTATACGAGCAGTACTTC.

This clonotype was seen repeatedly, ten times or more. The chain recombines TRBV28 with TRBJ2-7; a weak D match, TRBD2 (6 bases). The CDR3 has 15 residues. Trimming shortened V by 5 bases and J by 5 bases, and 19 bases separated the two germline ends. CDR1 is MDHEN and CDR2 is SYDVKM in the germline V gene. The CDR3 loop reads CASSRGGGRWNEQYF. In DNA form, the CDR3 reads TGTGCCAGCAGTCGGGGAGGCGGCAGGTGGAACGAGCAGTACTTC.

The chain uses TRBV29-1 and TRBJ2-1, with TRBD2 matching 14 bases. Germline CDR1 is SQVTM and CDR2 is ANQGSEA. J lost 7 bases, V lost 7 bases, and 6 bases had no gene match. The CDR3 has 14 amino acids. The CDR3 region has the DNA TGCAGCGCCGCGGGACTAGCGGGAGATAATGAGCAGTTCTTC. The encoded protein is CSAAGLAGDNEQFF.

This clonotype has only a few counts. This chain uses TRBV24-1 with TRBJ2-3; D not certain. Germline assignment: CDR1 KGHDR and CDR2 SFDVKD. The V end was cut by 3 bases, the J end by 1 base, with 13 bases between. The CDR3 totals 16 residues. In nucleotides, the CDR3 is TGTGCCACCAGTGATCCCGACCCTCGGCGCACAGATACGCAGTATTTT. Its protein product is CATSDPDPRRTDTQYF.

As concerns this clonotype: This likely comes from a read error, as the CDR3 has no conserved phenylalanine or tryptophan at its end. The chain joins TRBV7-9 to TRBJ2-1, with a weak D call TRBD1 (6 bases). The CDR3 length is 11 residues. Germline V CDR1 and CDR2: SEHNR, FQNEAQ (reference sequence). V lost 5 bases and J 9 bases, leaving 8 bases between the germline ends. CDR3 DNA: TGTGCCAGCAGCAGGGGGAGTGAGCAGTTCCTC. This sequence encodes CASSRGSEQFL.

The rearrangement links TRBV7-2 to TRBJ1-2; D call uncertain. The CDR3 totals 14 residues. Germline CDR1 reads SGHTA; CDR2 reads FQGNSA. Between the trimmed V and J ends, which lost 1 base and 4 bases, there was a span of 10 bases. CDR3 in amino acids: CASSLEGRIYGYTF. The CDR3, as DNA: TGTGCCAGCAGCTTAGAGGGCAGGATCTATGGCTACACCTTC.

This chain joins TRBV14 and TRBJ2-7; possible D gene TRBD2, 6 bases. CDR3 length equals 17 residues. Trimming pared 4 bases from V and 0 bases from J, leaving 19 bases between. CDR1 is SGHDN and CDR2 is FVKESK in the germline V gene. CDR3 DNA sequence: TGTGCCAGCAGCCGACCATCACCGGGACTCCACTCCTACGAGCAGTACTTC. Amino acids: CASSRPSPGLHSYEQYF.

V usage is TRBV6-1 and J usage is TRBJ1-1; TRBD1 aligns across 8 bases. J lost 4 bases, V lost 6 bases, and 7 bases had no gene match. CDR1 and CDR2 (germline): MNHNS, SASEGT. The CDR3 is 14 residues long. The CDR3 DNA follows: TGTGCCAGCAGGTTACAGGGGGGCGGCACTGAAGCTTTCTTT. Encoded protein: CASRLQGGGTEAFF.

This clonotype was counted ten times or more. The J gene is TRBJ1-4, the V gene TRBV9; no definite D call. The germline gives CDR1 SGDLS, CDR2 YYNGEE. Trimming shortened V by 4 bases and J by 5 bases, and 15 bases separated the two germline ends. The CDR3 length is 15 residues. CDR3 coding DNA: TGTGCCAGCAGCCTAGGCGGGCAGTCGAATGAAAAACTGTTTTTT. It is translated as CASSLGGQSNEKLFF.

In its sample, this clonotype was seen many times. V gene TRBV3-1 combines with J gene TRBJ1-6; maybe TRBD1 (5 bases). The CDR3 loop spans 14 amino acids. V was pared by 4 bases and J by 10 bases, with 14 bases between. Germline-derived CDR1 and CDR2 are LGHDT and YNNKEL (reference sequence). In DNA form, the CDR3 reads TGTGCCAGCAGCCCCGACCCAGGGAGCTCACCCCTCCACTTT. This sequence encodes CASSPDPGSSPLHF.